The 12 T cell receptor beta chains below all came from one sample that was sequenced in a study of T cells in women clearing cervical HPV infection. The assay was immunoSEQ multiplex PCR, and TCRdb's table has in-frame clones only and misses some. The sample's table shows under 50,000 clones. The sequenced material came from blood buffy coat. Receptors were obtained from a woman between 18 and 70 years old with a cervical HPV16 infection that either progressed to CIN3+ or cleared (not recorded which).

To note about this clone: The observed sequence ends 3 residues before the CDR3 terminus, with the missing tail filled in from the germline J gene. This chain links TRBV27 with TRBJ1-2; the D gene is possibly TRBD1 (5 bases). With 5 bases removed from V and 3 bases from J, the gap between germline ends came to 7 bases. CDR1 and CDR2 from the germline V gene are MNHEY and SMNVEV (reference sequence). The CDR3 is 12 amino acids. The CDR3 spells CASSDRYYGYTF. The sequenced CDR3 bases are TGTGCCAGCAGTGACAGATACTATGGC.

Worth noting for this clone: Read coverage stops 3 residues before the CDR3 terminus; the germline J gene supplies the remainder. This chain connects TRBV28 to TRBJ2-2, with D unresolved. Deletions cut 5 bases from V and 4 bases from J, with 5 bases between. This CDR3 is built from 12 residues. Germline assignment: CDR1 MDHEN and CDR2 SYDVKM. Partial CDR3 DNA: TGTGCCAGCAGTCTTTCCACCGGGGAG. It encodes CASSLSTGE. The full CDR3 is CASSLSTGELFF.

As for this clone: The CDR3 end is not reached by the read, which stops 3 residues before it; the germline J gene fills it in. The chain employs TRBV11-2 and TRBJ2-7; D not resolved. The germline V gene encodes CDR1 SGHAT and CDR2 FQNNGV. This CDR3 is built from 12 residues. Trimming removed 4 bases at V and 6 bases at J, with 10 bases between. The CDR3 DNA, read in part, is TGTGCCAGCAGCTCCGTCGTCTTCGAG. It is translated as CASSSVVFE. The whole CDR3 sequence reads CASSSVVFEQYF.

Of note for this clone: The DNA ends 3 residues before the CDR3 does, and the rest of the CDR3 is filled in from the germline J gene. V is TRBV28 and J is TRBJ1-4; 7 bases are a match to TRBD1. The CDR3 extends over 14 amino acids. Trimming cost V 6 bases and J 6 bases; bases outside gene matches: 7. The germline gives CDR1 MDHEN, CDR2 SYDVKM. CDR3 amino acids: CASSSSQGDEKLFF. Partial CDR3 DNA: TGTGCCAGCAGCTCCTCCCAGGGGGATGAAAAA. The full variable domain, rest sourced from reference TRBV28 and TRBJ1-4, is DVKVTQSSRYLVKRTGEKVFLECVQDMDHENMFWYRQDPGLGLRLIYFSYDVKMKEKGDIPEGYSVSREKKERFSLILESASTNQTSMYLCASSSSQGDEKLFFGSGTQLSVL.

The CDR3 loop reads CASSRRKGTSGTDTQYF. CDR3 bases read: TGTGCCAGTAGTAGACGTAAAGGGACTAGCGGCACAGATACG. The chain is built from TRBV19 and TRBJ2-3; 10 bases are shared with TRBD2. Read coverage stops 3 residues before the CDR3 terminus; the germline J gene supplies the remainder. The junction had 8 bases not matched to a gene; V was cut back by 4 bases and J by 1 base. Germline values: CDR1 LNHDA, CDR2 SQIVND (reference sequence). The length of the CDR3 is 17 residues.

A remark on this clone: The CDR3 extends 3 residues past the end of the read, so its final part is completed from the germline J gene. The chain recombines TRBV2 with TRBJ2-7, with 9 bases identical to TRBD1. Germline V gene sequence: CDR1 SNHLY, CDR2 FYNNEI. This CDR3 region has 15 residues. Trimming removed 6 bases from V and 2 bases from J; junction bases left unmatched: 8. CDR3 sequence: CASSEGQGGTYEQYF. Incomplete CDR3 DNA: TGTGCCAGCAGCGAGGGACAGGGAGGAACCTACGAG.

A note on this clone: The read halts 3 residues ahead of the CDR3 end, with the missing end drawn from the germline J gene. The chain links TRBV2 to TRBJ1-1, with D possibly matching TRBD1 (5 bases). The CDR3 spans 14 residues. Germline-derived CDR1 and CDR2 are SNHLY and FYNNEI. Trimming took off 5 bases at V and 3 bases at J, with 13 bases between the two ends. The CDR3 sequence: CASSSQGRDTEAFF. The sequenced CDR3 bases are TGTGCCAGCAGTTCTCAGGGAAGGGACACTGAA.

CDR3 DNA (partial): TGTGCCAGCAGCCTAAATAGCGGGGAGACCTACGAG. It translates to CASSLNSGETYE. The entire CDR3 is CASSLNSGETYEQYF. J is TRBJ2-7 and V is TRBV4-2, with 8 nucleotides matching TRBD2. The read terminates 3 residues ahead of where the CDR3 ends, so the germline J gene completes it. This CDR3 has 15 amino acids. Germline CDR1 reads LGHNA; CDR2 reads YNFKEQ. J lost 2 bases, V lost 4 bases, and 7 bases had no gene match.

Regarding this clone: The DNA ends 3 residues before the CDR3 does, and the rest of the CDR3 is filled in from the germline J gene. The chain links TRBV5-6 to TRBJ2-1, with a weak D call TRBD2 (6 bases). V was cut by 0 bases and J by 6 bases, with 10 bases left in between. Germline V gives CDR1 SGHDT, CDR2 YYEEEE. This CDR3 region has 14 residues. CDR3 sequence reads: CASSLGLGGNEQFF. The DNA read from the CDR3 is TGTGCCAGCAGCTTGGGACTGGGGGGCAATGAG. The full variable domain, in which reference TRBV5-6 and TRBJ2-1 provide the parts outside the CDR3, is DAGVTQSPTHLIKTRGQQVTLRCSPKSGHDTVSWYQQALGQGPQFIFQYYEEEERQRGNFPDRFSGHQFPNYSSELNVNALLLGDSALYLCASSLGLGGNEQFFGPGTRLTVL.

In the case of this clone: The read comes to an end 3 residues before the CDR3 does, leaving the germline J gene to fill in the end. This chain joins TRBV20-1 and TRBJ1-4; tentative D call: TRBD1 (5 bases). Germline CDR1 DFQATT, CDR2 SNEGSKA (reference sequence). CDR3 length: 14 residues. The CDR3 bases that were read are TGCAGTGCTAGCACGGGGACTGGGGCCAACGTA. Translated, it gives CSASTGTGANV. The CDR3 in full is CSASTGTGANVLFF.

CDR3 in amino acids: CASNSAGGADEQFF. The CDR3 bases that were read are TGCGCCAGCAACTCGGCGGGGGGGGCGGATGAG. V usage is TRBV10-2 and J usage is TRBJ2-1; 9 nucleotides agree with TRBD2. The read falls 3 residues short of the CDR3 end, and the missing part is taken from the germline J gene. The CDR3 is 14 residues long. V shed 7 bases, J shed 8 bases, and the junction held 9 bases outside the gene matches. CDR1 is WSHSY, CDR2 SAAADI, per germline.

Concerning this clone itself: The read ends 3 residues before the CDR3 terminus; that terminus is restored from the germline J gene. This chain connects TRBV18 to TRBJ2-2; D is unresolved. Germline assignment: CDR1 KGHSH and CDR2 LQKENI. The CDR3 covers 13 residues. Trimming removed 3 bases at V and 1 base at J, with 3 bases between. CDR3 amino acids: CASSPRNTGELFF. CDR3 bases read: TGTGCCAGCTCACCTCGGAACACCGGGGAG.